The source of this T cell receptor (beta chain) is a study of CD8 T cells in ankylosing spondylitis. Study-level findings and limits: Matched synovial fluid from ankylosing spondylitis patients was reported to be enriched for disease-linked clones.

Concerning this clonotype: Antigen: not known.

Quantitative 5'-RACE with molecular barcodes generated TCR beta libraries. TCRdb reprocessed the 5' RACE reads via MiXCR and lists one record per CDR3 protein. This sample has about 210,000 distinct CDR3 sequences; approximately 8% occur once, and the top ten carry 4.8%. The CDR3 length is 13 residues. The trim removed 7 bases at V and 6 bases at J, leaving 5 bases unmatched. In germline, CDR1 is MNHNY, CDR2 SVGAGI (reference sequence). Sequences were obtained from blood, either unsorted or a sorted T cell fraction (not recorded which). The chain couples TRBV6-6 to TRBJ2-1; 8 positions agree with TRBD2. The receptor was isolated from a female donor with ankylosing spondylitis or in good health (not recorded which). In DNA, the CDR3 is TGTGCCAGCATCACCGGGACTAGCAATGAGCAGTTCTTC. Residues: CASITGTSNEQFF.